This T cell receptor (beta chain) was retrieved from a study of cytomegalovirus exposure and HLA in healthy donors (dated by TCRdb to 2017 to 2019). The study in broad terms: In an earlier analysis of under 600 of the donors, 276 Gb of sequence data and 120 million or so unique TCR beta sequences from roughly 180 million T cells were reported. An early release covering just under 650 HLA-typed donors comprised about 320 gigabases of sequencing data and approximately 80 million unique TCR sequences. Of the roughly 400 genotyped donors, 65% to 90% were placed in the genetic ancestry cluster associated with self-reported Caucasian donors. The study aimed to test whether cataloging public T cell receptors could reveal signatures of past pathogen exposure. Using immunosequencing, the study profiled T cell repertoires from around 680 subjects and related those repertoires to cytomegalovirus serostatus. A separate validation cohort of 100 to 150 different subjects was used in addition to the roughly 700-subject first cohort. High-throughput TCR immunosequencing, statistical association of individual TCRs with disease status, and machine learning were combined to predict cytomegalovirus infection status. A later analysis re-examined previously published TCR beta repertoires from just over 650 donors and added high-resolution HLA genotyping to investigate patterns of TCR occurrence. Rather than using new phenotypic data, the later analysis identified candidate immune exposures from TCR beta sequences and from how often those sequences occurred across donors. An earlier analysis of 450 to 750 of the donors used high-throughput TCR beta sequencing to judge whether each TCR beta V gene segment behaved as functional or pseudogenic. Donor age, sex, ethnicity and CMV serostatus were compiled alongside the repertoire data. A later genetic analysis took genome-wide SNP genotypes for 398 of the 666 donors and used that subset as a discovery cohort. All discovery cohort repertoires had been generated on a single sequencing platform. HLA typing included class I and class II loci at four-digit resolution. Typing coverage varied by locus: roughly 629-630 donors for A, B, C, DRB1 and DQB1; about 520 for DQA1; approximately 610 for DPA1; roughly 470 for DPB1. Roughly five DR-DQ haplotypes were handled as single units for association and clustering, since linkage in the cohort was strong. Across about 380 genotyped donors of the cohort, an average of approximately 200,000 unique TCR beta nucleotide sequences per donor were sequenced, and approximately 17% of those sequences were non-productive. General study outcomes and caveats: Assigning TCR associations to individual alleles was difficult when HLA alleles, especially DR and DQ, strongly co-occurred. According to a later analysis, most CMV-associated TCR beta chains appeared to be HLA-restricted, and the HLA associations seemed to be driven largely by CMV exposure. Linkage disequilibrium might explain the correlated functional status among segregating V segments, but an unknown experimental factor could not be excluded. In a later analysis, HLA-associated TCR beta chains showed more clonal expansion and lower generation probabilities than non-associated chains that were equally common. A later analysis associated some 17,000 TCR beta sequences with specific HLA alleles at a false discovery rate of 0.05. Roughly uniform sequencing depth across donors was assumed in presence/absence analyses, although this assumption may not hold. Immune exposure information for the cohort was limited to CMV serostatus. In an earlier analysis of approximately 590 of the donors, most TCR beta V segments were observed in productive rearrangements about 87% or about 30% of the time, broadly matching IMGT annotations. According to a later analysis, TCR association rates differed among HLA loci, with DRB1 alleles showing the most associated TCRs and HLA-C alleles showing the fewest. This cohort had only TCR beta chains sequenced, and the lack of alpha or paired-chain data limited which features could be detected. A cluster of highly shared sequence variants was judged likely to be a technical artifact of the sequencing pipeline. In vitro tests confirmed that three of the cytomegalovirus-associated TCR beta chains recognize cytomegalovirus antigens. The earlier analysis of 450 to 700 of the donors excluded approximately 17 rarely observed V segments, including chromosome 9 orphons, because counts were too low. Because some donors lacked HLA typing at each locus, the association tests relied only on the typed subset. In a later analysis, several top co-occurrence clusters were reported to appear linked to parvovirus B19, influenza, CMV and Epstein-Barr virus. In a later genetic analysis, fewer N-insertions in productive TCRs were reported among donors in an Asian-associated ancestry cluster than the roughly 640-donor mean. A further reported finding was that TCR beta sequences accurately predicted the HLA-A and HLA-B alleles for most subjects in the first cohort. In a later genetic analysis, a missense DCLRE1C variant was associated with V-gene and J-gene trimming of TCR beta chains, and the association was replicated in an independent cohort. While some public TCRs were present in many individuals, most TCR sequences turned up only very rarely across donors. The classifier was reported to diagnose cytomegalovirus status with high specificity and sensitivity in both the original and validation cohorts. A total of some 180 TCR beta chains were listed by the study as associated with cytomegalovirus. The authors suggested that the approach could potentially be generalized to other disease states and immunological phenotypes.

In total, fewer than 750 healthy bone marrow donors made up the cohort. At the time of sampling, every cohort member was nominally healthy, though immune exposures that went unrecorded were likely present. The donor tested CMV seropositive and was one of the 289 seropositive cohort members. Every donor gave a peripheral blood sample, and the peripheral blood mononuclear cells from that sample were used for TCR beta sequencing. Genomic DNA extraction from the blood cell samples was performed with the Qiagen DNeasy Blood Extraction Kit. The library relied on the immunoSEQ multiplex PCR assay. For the multiplex PCR, a mixture combining 60 forward primers for TCR Vbeta segments and 13 reverse primers for TCR Jbeta segments was used. Amplification of the CDR3 region of rearranged TCR beta genes was performed with a multiplex PCR assay on genomic DNA. Amplified TCR beta libraries were sequenced as 87-base-pair reads on the Illumina HiSeq System. Per the original workflow: Across the 500 to 700 repertoires, a later analysis counted roughly 77 million unique TCR beta chains, approximately 10 million of which were shared by at least two donors. Raw reads were error-corrected and collapsed into unique sequences by a nearest-neighbor algorithm in which closely related sequences were merged to remove PCR and sequencing errors. V, D and J gene segments were assigned by aligning CDR3 sequences to IMGT reference sequences. Each retained sequence needed at least a six-nucleotide match to both a V gene segment and a J gene segment. Rearrangements were called productive when the CDR3 lacked stop codons and stayed in frame with V and J; all others were non-productive. Following IMGT convention, CDR3 was defined as the stretch from the second conserved V-encoded cysteine up to the conserved J-encoded phenylalanine. In an earlier analysis of around 600 of the donors, sequences lacking an unambiguous match to a single V gene segment were excluded. An earlier analysis of 500 to 700 of the donors classified V segments as functional when productive rearrangements were above 56.7% and as segregating when the standard deviation between donors was above 5%. A statistical classification framework was built to diagnose cytomegalovirus status from the catalog of TCR beta chain sequences. A later analysis assigned V and J genes by comparing TCR nucleotide sequences with IMGT/GENE-DB human TR gene sequences. A later analysis assigned CDR3 sequences and most-parsimonious VDJ recombination scenarios with the TCRdist pipeline. In a later analysis, every TCR beta chain was defined by the combination of its CDR3 amino acid sequence and its V-gene family, and reads without a unique V-gene family were dropped. A later analysis removed 450 to 600 highly shared, low-generation-probability nucleotide sequences to deal with suspected cross-contamination and a sequencing artifact. For each public chain, a later analysis derived a clonal expansion index from normalized ranks of inferred template counts within each repertoire. In a later analysis, generation probabilities were computed with a VDJ recombination model fitted to out-of-frame rearrangements, and the resulting probabilities were checked against IGoR. Hypergeometric tests were used in a later analysis to score TCR-TCR, TCR-HLA and TCR-CMV co-occurrence, with a repertoire-size bias correction applied to the TCR pairs. To estimate false discovery rates, a later analysis permuted the HLA or CMV assignments 20 times. In a later analysis, co-occurring TCRs were grouped with DBSCAN, and TCRdist sequence similarity was added when clustering was performed within HLA-allele-positive subsets. For co-occurrence clustering, repertoires with fewer than 30,000 or more than 120,000 public chains were excluded, along with about five repertoires with anomalous nucleotide sharing. The table was pulled from immuneACCESS by TCRdb, which kept in-frame rearrangements only. Such tables lose some clones; where checked, under half of the loss comes from unresolved V genes, and the rest has no known cause. That table is the source of V, J and clone size, and D and trimming were worked out from the DNA. The sample contains around 130,000 clones, around 69% of them found a single time. The top ten clonotypes cover roughly 8.6% of the sample.

This clone has just a few counts. The specificity of this receptor is unknown. It has no much larger one-base neighbor in the sample; base qualities were not kept. The sequenced sample was PBMCs. The sequence was obtained from a woman in her 40s in good health and CMV-seropositive.

The CDR3 loop reads CASSLGGPNEQFF. The nucleotide sequence is given as TGTGCCAGCAGCTTAGGGGGGCCCAATGAGCAGTTCTTC. In this chain, TRBV7-6 is recombined with TRBJ2-1; a weak D assignment points to TRBD1 (6 bases agree). CDR1 and CDR2 are drawn from the germline V gene: SGHVS, FNYEAQ. Trimming costs V 1 base and J 6 bases, and their ends lie 7 bases apart. Measured from the cysteine to the phenylalanine, the CDR3 is 13 residues long. Only the CDR3 DNA stays, 39 bases, in frame from base 1.